This T cell receptor beta chain was sequenced during a study of T cell responses to AZD1222 COVID-19 vaccine. The germline CDR1 and CDR2 sequences are KGHSY and FQNENV. The junction had 8 bases not matched to a gene; V was cut back by 9 bases and J by 0 bases. The CDR3 has 15 amino acids. TCRdb keeps only in-frame clones here, not all; method: immunoSEQ multiplex PCR. The profile covers some 130,000 clones, with approximately 85% appearing a single time and about 1.6% taken by the ten largest. Source: peripheral blood, taken on day 0 of AZD1222 vaccination. The TCR originated in an adult in good health. The chain couples TRBV16 to TRBJ1-5; the match to TRBD1 covers 7 bases. In nucleotides, the CDR3 is TGTGCCAGTGGCTCGACAGGGCATAGCAATCAGCCCCAGCATTTT. Translated: CASGSTGHSNQPQHF.